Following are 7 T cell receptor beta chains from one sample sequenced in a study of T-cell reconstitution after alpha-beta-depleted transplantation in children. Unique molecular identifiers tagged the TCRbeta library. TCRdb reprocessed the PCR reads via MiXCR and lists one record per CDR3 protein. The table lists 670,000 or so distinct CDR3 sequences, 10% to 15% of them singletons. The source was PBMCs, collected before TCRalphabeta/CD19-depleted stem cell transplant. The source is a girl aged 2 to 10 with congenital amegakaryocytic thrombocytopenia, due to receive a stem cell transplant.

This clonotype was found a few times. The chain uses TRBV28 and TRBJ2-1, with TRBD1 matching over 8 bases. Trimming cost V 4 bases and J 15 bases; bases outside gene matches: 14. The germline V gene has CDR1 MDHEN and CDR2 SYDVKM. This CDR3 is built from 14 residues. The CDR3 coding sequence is TGTGCCAGCAGTTCCGGGACAGGCACCCCGGGAACGTTCTTC. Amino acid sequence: CASSSGTGTPGTFF.

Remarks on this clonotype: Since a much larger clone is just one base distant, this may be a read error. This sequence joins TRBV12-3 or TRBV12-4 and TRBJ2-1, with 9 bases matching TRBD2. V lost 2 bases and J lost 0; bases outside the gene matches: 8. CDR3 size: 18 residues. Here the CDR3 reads CASSLRWTSVSSYNEQFF. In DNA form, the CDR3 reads TGTGCCAGCAGTTTAAGATGGACTAGCGTGAGCTCCTACAATGAGCAGTTCTTC.

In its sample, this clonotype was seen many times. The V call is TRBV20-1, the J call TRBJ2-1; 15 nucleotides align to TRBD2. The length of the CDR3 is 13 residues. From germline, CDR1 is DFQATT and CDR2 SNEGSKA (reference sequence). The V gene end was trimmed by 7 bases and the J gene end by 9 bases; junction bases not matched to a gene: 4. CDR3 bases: TGCAGTGAAGGGACTAGCGGGAGGAGTGAGCAGTTCTTC. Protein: CSEGTSGRSEQFF.

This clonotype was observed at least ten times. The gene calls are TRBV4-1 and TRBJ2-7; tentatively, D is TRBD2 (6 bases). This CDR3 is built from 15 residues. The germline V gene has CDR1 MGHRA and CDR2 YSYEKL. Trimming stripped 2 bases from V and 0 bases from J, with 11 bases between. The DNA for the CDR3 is TGCGCCAGCAGCCAATCTAGCGTACTCTCCTACGAGCAGTACTTC. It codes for CASSQSSVLSYEQYF.

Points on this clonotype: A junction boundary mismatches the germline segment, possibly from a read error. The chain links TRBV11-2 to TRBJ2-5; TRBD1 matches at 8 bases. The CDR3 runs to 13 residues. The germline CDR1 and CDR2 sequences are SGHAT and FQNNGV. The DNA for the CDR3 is TGTGCCAGCAGCTTAGATAGGGGACAGGCTCTTCTCTTC. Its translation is CASSLDRGQALLF.

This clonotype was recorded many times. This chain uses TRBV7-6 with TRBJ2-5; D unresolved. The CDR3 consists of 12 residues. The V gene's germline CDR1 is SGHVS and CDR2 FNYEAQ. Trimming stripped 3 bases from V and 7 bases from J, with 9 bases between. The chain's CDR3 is CASSLQGGTQYF. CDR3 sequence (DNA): TGTGCCAGCAGCTTGCAAGGTGGGACCCAGTACTTC.

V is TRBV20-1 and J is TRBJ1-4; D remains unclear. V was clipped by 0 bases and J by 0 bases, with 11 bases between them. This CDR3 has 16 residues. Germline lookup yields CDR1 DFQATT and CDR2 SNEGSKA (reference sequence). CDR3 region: CSARDIRIATNEKLFF. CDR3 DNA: TGCAGTGCTAGAGATATCAGGATAGCAACTAATGAAAAACTGTTTTTT.